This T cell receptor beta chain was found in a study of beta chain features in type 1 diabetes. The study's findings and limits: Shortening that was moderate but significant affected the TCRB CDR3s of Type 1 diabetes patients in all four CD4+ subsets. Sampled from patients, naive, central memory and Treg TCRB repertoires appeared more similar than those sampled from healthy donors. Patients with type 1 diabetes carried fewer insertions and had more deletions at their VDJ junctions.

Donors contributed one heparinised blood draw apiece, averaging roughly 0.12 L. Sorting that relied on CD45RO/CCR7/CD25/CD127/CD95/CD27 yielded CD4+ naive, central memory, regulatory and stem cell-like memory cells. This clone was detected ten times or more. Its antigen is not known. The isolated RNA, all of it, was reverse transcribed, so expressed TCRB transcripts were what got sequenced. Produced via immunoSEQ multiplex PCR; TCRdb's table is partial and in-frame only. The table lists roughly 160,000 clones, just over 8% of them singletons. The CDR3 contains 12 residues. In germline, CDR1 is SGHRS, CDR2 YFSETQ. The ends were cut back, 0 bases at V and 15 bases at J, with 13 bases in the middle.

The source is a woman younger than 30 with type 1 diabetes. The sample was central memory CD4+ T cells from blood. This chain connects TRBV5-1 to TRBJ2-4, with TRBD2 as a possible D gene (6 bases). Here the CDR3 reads CASSLEGTRWYF. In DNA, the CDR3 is TGCGCCAGCAGCTTGGAAGGGACTCGGTGGTACTTC.